The 28 T cell receptor beta chains below all came from one sample that was sequenced in a study of T cells in Graves' hyperthyroidism and ophthalmopathy. RNA transcripts were the template for amplifying TCR beta CDR3 regions. An initial round of RT-PCR targeting the TCR CDR3 relied on the HTBI primer set. From the multiplex PCR reads, TCRdb called clonotypes with MiXCR, one entry per CDR3 protein. The repertoire includes approximately 740,000 distinct CDR3 sequences, 14% of them detected once, and roughly 10% sits in the top ten. Sequencing was done on a sample of blood. The receptor set was obtained from a woman younger than 35 with Graves' hyperthyroidism.

This clonotype has just a few counts. This rearrangement joins TRBV20-1 to TRBJ1-2; D unresolved. CDR3 length equals 12 residues. The V gene's germline CDR1 is DFQATT and CDR2 SNEGSKA (reference sequence). V was clipped by 3 bases and J by 5 bases, with 10 bases between them. CDR3 loop: CSASAAIYGYTF. As DNA, the CDR3 is TGCAGTGCTAGCGCGGCTATTTATGGCTACACCTTC.

At least ten counts were recorded for this clonotype. The chain links TRBV6-2 or TRBV6-3 to TRBJ2-3, with TRBD1 as a possible D gene (5 bases). Germline values: CDR1 MNHEY, CDR2 SVGEGT. The V gene lost 10 bases and the J gene lost 2 bases, with 16 bases spanning the gap. This CDR3 is 14 amino acids long. The CDR3 nucleotides are TGTGCCAACAGGCCGACTGGGGTCACAGATACGCAGTATTTT. Residues: CANRPTGVTDTQYF.

There are many counts of this clonotype. The V call is TRBV7-3, the J call TRBJ2-3, with 8 positions matching TRBD2. The CDR3 has 13 amino acids. Losses at the gene ends were 3 bases for V and 9 bases for J; bases not matched to a gene: 5. Germline CDR1 and CDR2: SGHTA and FQGTGA. The CDR3 nucleotides are TGTGCCAGCAGCTTGCAAGGACTAGCCACGCAGTATTTT. Its translation is CASSLQGLATQYF.

With regard to this clonotype: Being one base from a much bigger clone, this may be a read error. This chain joins TRBV5-1 and TRBJ1-4; D unresolved. Germline CDR1 reads SGHRS; CDR2 reads YFSETQ. V was trimmed by 3 bases and J by 6 bases, leaving 12 bases between them. CDR3 length equals 14 residues. The CDR3 sequence is CASSSLPGDEKLFF. The CDR3 nucleotides read TGCGCCAGCAGCTCTTTACCAGGCGATGAAAAACTGTTTTTT. The full variable domain, its missing parts supplied by reference TRBV5-1 and TRBJ1-4, is KAGVTQTPRYLIKTRGQQVTLSCSPISGHRSVSWYQQTPGQGLQFLFEYFSETQRNKGNFPGRFSGRQFSNSRSEMNVSTLELGDSALYLCASSSLPGDEKLFFGSGTQLSVL.

This clonotype was seen ten or more times. The CDR3 sequence is CASSHAGDGAFF. CDR3 nucleotides: TGTGCCAGCAGCCACGCAGGGGACGGAGCTTTCTTT. The chain recombines TRBV3-1 with TRBJ1-1; weak D call: TRBD1 (6 bases). The germline gives CDR1 LGHDT, CDR2 YNNKEL (reference sequence). Trimming took off 3 bases at V and 10 bases at J, with 12 bases between the two ends. This CDR3 contains 12 residues.

This clonotype was seen only a few times. The chain uses TRBV20-1 and TRBJ2-1; the match to TRBD2 covers 9 bases. The CDR3 sequence is 19 residues long. J was trimmed by 2 bases and V by 1 base; bases with no gene match: 15. Germline V CDR1 and CDR2: DFQATT, SNEGSKA (reference sequence). The CDR3 coding sequence is TGCAGTGCTAGAGTCCCGACTAGCGGCAGCCTGGGGCCCTACAATGAGCAGTTCTTC. It encodes CSARVPTSGSLGPYNEQFF.

This clonotype came up a few times. The chain links TRBV18 to TRBJ2-7; no reliable D call. V was trimmed by 2 bases and J by 3 bases, leaving 11 bases between them. Germline V gene sequence: CDR1 KGHSH, CDR2 LQKENI. This CDR3 is 14 amino acids long. CDR3 sequence reads: CASSPNSLYYEQYF. The CDR3 DNA is TGTGCCAGCTCACCAAATTCTTTATACTACGAGCAGTACTTC.

The V gene is TRBV18, the J gene TRBJ2-5, with 13 nucleotides matching TRBD2. The CDR3 loop spans 18 amino acids. The germline V gene has CDR1 KGHSH and CDR2 LQKENI. V shed 1 base and J 1 base; nucleotides not matched to a gene: 6. The CDR3 bases are TGTGCCAGCTCACCACTACCGGGACTAGCGGGGTCCCAAGAGACCCAGTACTTC. It specifies CASSPLPGLAGSQETQYF. Together with reference TRBV18 and TRBJ2-5, the CDR3 gives the full variable domain: NAGVMQNPRHLVRRRGQEARLRCSPMKGHSHVYWYRQLPEEGLKFMVYLQKENIIDESGMPKERFSAEFPKEGPSILRIQQVVRGDSAAYFCASSPLPGLAGSQETQYFGPGTRLLVL.

Note on this clonotype: This may come from a read error, since a much larger clone is one base off. The chain recombines TRBV9 with TRBJ2-1, with 9 bases identical to TRBD2. The germline CDR1 and CDR2 sequences are SGDLS and YYNGEE. This CDR3 has 15 residues. This CDR3 reads CAGSPTGLAYNEQFF. The CDR3 coding sequence is TGTGCCGGCAGCCCGACGGGACTAGCTTACAATGAGCAGTTCTTC.

This clonotype was picked up a small number of times. The chain couples TRBV30 to TRBJ2-3; D unclear. The germline CDR1 and CDR2 sequences are GTSNPN and SVGIG (reference sequence). The germline V and J ends were trimmed by 0 bases and 4 bases, with 8 bases remaining between them. This CDR3 is built from 13 residues. The CDR3, as DNA: TGTGCCTGGAGTGTCAATACCCCAGATACGCAGTATTTT. This encodes CAWSVNTPDTQYF.

This clonotype appeared many times. The chain recombines TRBV27 with TRBJ2-2, with 7 bases identical to TRBD1. In germline, CDR1 is MNHEY, CDR2 SMNVEV (reference sequence). The CDR3 is made up of 16 amino acids. Trimming cost V 7 bases and J 1 base; bases outside gene matches: 9. Written as DNA, the CDR3 is TGTGCCAGCACCCGGGGACAGTTAAAGAACACCGGGGAGCTGTTTTTT. It yields the protein CASTRGQLKNTGELFF.

This sequence joins TRBV6-5 and TRBJ2-1; D is unclear. The CDR3 loop spans 17 amino acids. The germline V gene has CDR1 MNHEY and CDR2 SVGAGI. V was cut by 0 bases and J by 5 bases, with 17 bases left in between. The CDR3 loop is CASSYSFSEPLDNEQFF. In DNA, the CDR3 is TGTGCCAGCAGTTACTCGTTCAGTGAACCTTTAGACAATGAGCAGTTCTTC.

This clonotype was observed at least ten times. The chain couples TRBV3-1 to TRBJ2-1; D remains ambiguous. This CDR3 spans 15 amino acids. CDR1 is LGHDT, CDR2 YNNKEL, per germline (reference sequence). V was pared by 0 bases and J by 4 bases, with 10 bases between. This CDR3 reads CASSQDRNSYNEQFF. The CDR3 nucleotides read TGTGCCAGCAGCCAAGACCGGAATAGTTACAATGAGCAGTTCTTC.

The chain uses TRBV24-1 and TRBJ2-3, with 15 bases fitting TRBD2. From germline, CDR1 is KGHDR and CDR2 SFDVKD. V gave up 9 bases and J gave up 0 bases; unmatched junction bases: 0. This CDR3 is built from 15 residues. The CDR3 sequence is CATGTSGGSTDTQYF. CDR3 bases: TGTGCCACCGGGACTAGCGGGGGGAGCACAGATACGCAGTATTTT.

This clonotype has ten or more counts. The genes are TRBV20-1 and TRBJ2-1, with 8 nucleotides matching TRBD1. The CDR3 has 14 amino acids. The V gene end was trimmed by 4 bases and the J gene end by 0 bases; junction bases not matched to a gene: 2. Germline CDR1 and CDR2: DFQATT and SNEGSKA (reference sequence). Here the CDR3 reads CSATDRGSYNEQFF. The CDR3 bases are TGCAGTGCTACTGACAGGGGCTCCTACAATGAGCAGTTCTTC.

There are a few counts of this clonotype. The chain is built from TRBV12-3 or TRBV12-4 and TRBJ2-2; D possibly corresponds to TRBD1 (5 bases). The CDR3 is made up of 15 amino acids. The V end lost 6 bases, the J end lost 7 bases, and 18 bases lay between the germline ends. CDR3 protein: CASSTKGMTVGELFF. The CDR3 DNA sequence: TGTGCCAGCAGCACAAAGGGGATGACAGTCGGGGAGCTGTTTTTT.

This clonotype was seen at least ten times. The chain couples TRBV7-3 to TRBJ2-3, with 7 bases fitting TRBD1. This CDR3 comprises 16 residues. V lost 6 bases, J lost 2 bases, and 11 bases stayed unmatched. Per germline, CDR1 SGHTA and CDR2 FQGTGA. CDR3 DNA: TGTGCCAGCAGTAGGAGCCTGGGACAGACCACAGATACGCAGTATTTT. Its translation: CASSRSLGQTTDTQYF.

This clonotype has ten or more counts. The chain is built from TRBV12-3 or TRBV12-4 and TRBJ2-7, with D perhaps TRBD2 (6 bases). The CDR3 is made up of 15 amino acids. Deletions cut 0 bases from V and 4 bases from J, with 13 bases between. The CDR3 region has the DNA TGTGCCAGCAGTTTAGCGGTGGGACTGACGTACGAGCAGTACTTC. Protein product: CASSLAVGLTYEQYF.

This clonotype was seen ten or more times. The chain links TRBV12-3 or TRBV12-4 to TRBJ1-1; D is ambiguous. The CDR3 covers 13 residues. V lost 6 bases and J lost 1, with 9 bases in between. This CDR3 is CASSQNRNTEAFF. The CDR3, as DNA: TGTGCCAGCAGCCAAAATCGGAACACTGAAGCTTTCTTT.

This clonotype was seen repeatedly, ten times or more. The chain has TRBV11-2 and TRBJ1-1; TRBD1 is a possible D gene (5 bases). V lost 3 bases to trimming and J lost 7 bases, with 9 bases between them. The germline CDR1 and CDR2 sequences are SGHAT and FQNNGV. This CDR3 is 12 amino acids long. DNA of the CDR3: TGTGCCAGCAGCTTTCAGGGACTTGAAGCTTTCTTT. Translating gives CASSFQGLEAFF.

The sample holds many counts of this clonotype. As DNA, the CDR3 is TGTGCCAGCAGCTCGCCGGGACTAGCCACAGTAGATACGCAGTATTTT. It is translated as CASSSPGLATVDTQYF. The rearrangement joins TRBV7-2 to TRBJ2-3; 9 nucleotides agree with TRBD2. The CDR3 runs to 16 residues. V lost 4 bases, J lost 5 bases, and 10 bases stayed unmatched. Germline assignment: CDR1 SGHTA and CDR2 FQGNSA. Variable domain in full (rest from reference TRBV7-2 and TRBJ2-3): GAGVSQSPSNKVTEKGKDVELRCDPISGHTALYWYRQSLGQGLEFLIYFQGNSAPDKSGLPSDRFSAERTGGSVSTLTIQRTQQEDSAVYLCASSSPGLATVDTQYFGPGTRLTVL.

This clonotype occurred many times. V is TRBV20-1 and J is TRBJ1-1; D unclear. V was cut by 2 bases and J by 0 bases, with 7 bases left in between. The CDR3 totals 13 residues. Germline CDR1 reads DFQATT; CDR2 reads SNEGSKA (reference sequence). CDR3 in DNA: TGCAGTGCTAGATCGAATATGAACACTGAAGCTTTCTTT. Protein sequence: CSARSNMNTEAFF.

This chain connects TRBV6-9 to TRBJ2-2; 7 nucleotides line up with TRBD2. CDR1 is MNHGY, CDR2 SVAAGI, per germline. V trimming: 3 bases; J trimming: 5 bases; junction bases outside the gene matches: 3. The CDR3 spans 14 residues. CDR3 protein: CASSYERGTGELFF. CDR3 DNA: TGTGCCAGCAGTTACGAGCGGGGTACCGGGGAGCTGTTTTTT.

This clonotype was detected a few times. The CDR3 reads CASSQDPTPYNEQFF. The CDR3, as DNA: TGTGCCAGCAGCCAGGACCCAACACCATACAATGAGCAGTTCTTC. V is TRBV5-6 and J is TRBJ2-1; D is undetermined. This CDR3 spans 15 amino acids. CDR1 and CDR2 from the germline V gene are SGHDT and YYEEEE. Trimming cost V 4 bases and J 4 bases, with 15 bases left between them.

This clonotype was observed many times. The chain combines TRBV20-1 with TRBJ2-3, with 10 positions matching TRBD2. V gave up 0 bases and J gave up 3 bases; unmatched junction bases: 3. The CDR3 consists of 15 residues. Germline CDR1 DFQATT, CDR2 SNEGSKA (reference sequence). In nucleotides, the CDR3 is TGCAGTGCTAGAGATGCGACTAGCGGGACAGATACGCAGTATTTT. Amino acid sequence: CSARDATSGTDTQYF.

This clonotype was detected ten times or more. The chain recombines TRBV20-1 with TRBJ2-1; D is ambiguous. CDR1 is DFQATT and CDR2 is SNEGSKA in the germline V gene (reference sequence). The CDR3 spans 14 residues. V was trimmed by 4 bases and J by 4 bases, leaving 14 bases between them. The CDR3 region has the DNA TGCAGTGCTAACCGCCCTGATATATACAATGAGCAGTTCTTC. Its protein is CSANRPDIYNEQFF.

There are many counts of this clonotype. The chain employs TRBV2 and TRBJ2-3, with D possibly TRBD1 on 5 matching bases. Deletions cut 4 bases from V and 2 bases from J, with 13 bases between. Germline CDR1 is SNHLY and CDR2 is FYNNEI. The CDR3 length is 15 residues. Written as DNA, the CDR3 is TGTGCCAGCAGTGTCGGGTCAGGGCCCACAGATACGCAGTATTTT. Amino acids: CASSVGSGPTDTQYF.

In its sample, this clonotype was seen many times. The chain recombines TRBV30 with TRBJ1-1; no reliable D call. V lost 4 bases to trimming and J lost 1 base, with 10 bases between them. CDR3 length equals 13 residues. Germline V CDR1 and CDR2: GTSNPN, SVGIG (reference sequence). The CDR3 sequence is CAWTRGGNTEAFF. CDR3 coding DNA: TGTGCCTGGACACGCGGAGGGAACACTGAAGCTTTCTTT.